These 20 T cell receptor beta chains were sequenced from one sample in a study of blood T cell repertoires in COVID-19. Assay used: immunoSEQ multiplex PCR; TCRdb lists only in-frame clones, some missing. The sample carries about 210,000 clones, 81% recorded once. Sequencing was done on a sample of PBMCs or T cells enriched from blood (not recorded which). Receptor source: a woman aged 50 to 60 with acute COVID-19.

This chain uses TRBV10-1 with TRBJ2-7; 12 nucleotides align to TRBD2. Germline assignment: CDR1 WNHNN and CDR2 SYGVQD (reference sequence). V was pared by 5 bases and J by 11 bases, with 16 bases of the junction left unmatched. This CDR3 has 16 residues. The CDR3 here is CASSPDIGTSGLAEYF. The CDR3 coding sequence is TGCGCCAGCAGTCCTGATATCGGGACTAGCGGGCTCGCGGAGTACTTC.

The chain uses TRBV7-8 and TRBJ1-2, with D unresolved. Per germline, CDR1 SGHVS and CDR2 FQNEAQ. The V end lost 1 base, the J end lost 4 bases, and 7 bases lay between the germline ends. The CDR3 runs to 13 residues. The CDR3 is CASSLGGSYGYTF. In nucleotides, the CDR3 is TGTGCCAGCAGCTTAGGAGGGTCCTATGGCTACACCTTC. Complete variable domain (other parts from reference TRBV7-8 and TRBJ1-2): GAGVSQSPRYKVAKRGQDVALRCDPISGHVSLFWYQQALGQGPEFLTYFQNEAQLDKSGLPSDRFFAERPEGSVSTLKIQRTQQEDSAVYLCASSLGGSYGYTFGSGTRLTVV.

The chain is built from TRBV5-6 and TRBJ1-5; D unclear. Germline-derived CDR1 and CDR2 are SGHDT and YYEEEE. V dropped 0 bases and J dropped 0 bases, with 7 bases sitting between them. The CDR3 covers 15 residues. CDR3 in DNA: TGTGCCAGCAGCTTGGGGCGGGATAGCAATCAGCCCCAGCATTTT. Its translation is CASSLGRDSNQPQHF.

The rearrangement uses TRBV10-3 and TRBJ2-7; 7 bases line up with TRBD1. The ends lost 10 bases at V and 0 bases at J; junction bases unmatched: 9. The CDR3 spans 14 residues. Germline V gene sequence: CDR1 ENHRY, CDR2 SYGVKD. This CDR3 reads CATHYRDSSYEQYF. DNA of the CDR3: TGTGCCACACACTACCGGGACAGCTCCTACGAGCAGTACTTC.

This clone occurred a few times. The chain employs TRBV7-2 and TRBJ1-4, with a possible D match to TRBD1 (5 bases). The germline V gene has CDR1 SGHTA and CDR2 FQGNSA. Trimming took off 8 bases at V and 10 bases at J, with 17 bases between the two ends. The CDR3 contains 13 residues. The CDR3: CASSFRGSVKLFF. The CDR3, as DNA: TGTGCCAGCTCCTTTAGGGGTTCGGTAAAACTGTTTTTT. Together with reference TRBV7-2 and TRBJ1-4, the CDR3 gives the full variable domain: GAGVSQSPSNKVTEKGKDVELRCDPISGHTALYWYRQSLGQGLEFLIYFQGNSAPDKSGLPSDRFSAERTGGSVSTLTIQRTQQEDSAVYLCASSFRGSVKLFFGSGTQLSVL.

The V and J genes are TRBV7-2 and TRBJ2-7, with TRBD2 as a possible D gene (6 bases). Per germline, CDR1 SGHTA and CDR2 FQGNSA. The CDR3 extends over 14 amino acids. The ends were cut back, 3 bases at V and 2 bases at J, with 11 bases in the middle. Written as DNA, the CDR3 is TGTGCCAGCAGCTTCTCGACGGGGGCCTACGAGCAGTACTTC. Amino acids: CASSFSTGAYEQYF.

In DNA, the CDR3 is TGTGCCAGCAGCTCCCCGCAGGAAGAGACCCAGTACTTC. Protein: CASSSPQEETQYF. V and J are TRBV7-2 and TRBJ2-5; unclear D gene. Looked up from germline, CDR1 is SGHTA and CDR2 is FQGNSA. This CDR3 is built from 13 residues. Between the trimmed V and J ends, which lost 4 bases and 3 bases, there was a span of 9 bases. The full variable domain, in which reference TRBV7-2 and TRBJ2-5 provide the parts outside the CDR3, is GAGVSQSPSNKVTEKGKDVELRCDPISGHTALYWYRQSLGQGLEFLIYFQGNSAPDKSGLPSDRFSAERTGGSVSTLTIQRTQQEDSAVYLCASSSPQEETQYFGPGTRLLVL.

J is TRBJ2-6 and V is TRBV6-5, with D unresolved. The V and J ends lost 5 bases and 2 bases respectively, with 4 bases between them. The CDR3 runs to 13 residues. Germline CDR1 and CDR2: MNHEY and SVGAGI. The DNA for the CDR3 is TGTGCCAGCAGTCGTACTGGGGCCAACGTCCTGACTTTC. This codes for CASSRTGANVLTF.

This clone was recorded only once. V gene TRBV18 combines with J gene TRBJ1-2, with D unclear. V was pared by 2 bases and J by 3 bases, with 7 bases between. CDR1 and CDR2 from the germline V gene are KGHSH and LQKENI. The CDR3 totals 13 residues. The CDR3 bases are TGTGCCAGCTCACCAGGGCGGGACTATGGCTACACCTTC. It is translated as CASSPGRDYGYTF.

The sample holds one count of this clone. The J gene is TRBJ2-7, the V gene TRBV21-1; the listed D gene, TRBD2, was not tested against the DNA. TRBV21-1 is noted as a pseudogene. The CDR3 has 23 amino acids. The chain's CDR3 is CASSKSRTGQLAGGQKSSYEQYF. CDR3 DNA: TGTGCCAGCAGCAAATCGAGGACTGGACAACTAGCGGGAGGCCAAAAATCCTCCTACGAGCAGTACTTC.

V gene TRBV28 combines with J gene TRBJ2-1; 11 bases fit TRBD1. V was pared by 3 bases and J by 6 bases, with 4 bases of the junction left unmatched. Germline CDR1 MDHEN, CDR2 SYDVKM. The length of the CDR3 is 15 residues. DNA for the CDR3: TGTGCCAGCAGTTTCCGGACAGGGGGCCTCAATGAGCAGTTCTTC. Encoded protein: CASSFRTGGLNEQFF.

V is TRBV30 and J is TRBJ1-2; the D gene is possibly TRBD1 (5 bases). There are 15 residues in the CDR3. Germline loops: CDR1 GTSNPN, CDR2 SVGIG (reference sequence). The V end was cut by 0 bases, the J end by 8 bases, with 19 bases between. The CDR3, as DNA: TGTGCCTGGAGTGTACCCCAGGAGGGGTCTTGGGGCTACACCTTC. Its protein is CAWSVPQEGSWGYTF.

The chain employs TRBV27 and TRBJ1-5; no firm D call. The CDR3 loop spans 15 amino acids. The V gene's germline CDR1 is MNHEY and CDR2 SMNVEV (reference sequence). Trimming shortened V by 2 bases and J by 6 bases, and 14 bases separated the two germline ends. The CDR3 nucleotides read TGTGCCAGCAGTTTACAGGCCCCCGGTGGTCAGCCCCAGCATTTT. Residues: CASSLQAPGGQPQHF.

The chain has TRBV7-9 and TRBJ1-6; the match to TRBD1 covers 10 bases. The CDR3 spans 15 residues. Per germline, CDR1 SEHNR and CDR2 FQNEAQ (reference sequence). The V and J ends lost 3 bases and 7 bases, in that order; junction bases with no gene match: 3. CDR3 bases: TGTGCCAGCAGCTTCGACAGGGGGCCCAATTCACCCCTCCACTTT. Translation gives CASSFDRGPNSPLHF.

V gene TRBV5-6 combines with J gene TRBJ1-5, with 9 bases aligning to TRBD1. Germline loops: CDR1 SGHDT, CDR2 YYEEEE. This CDR3 contains 16 residues. The J segment lost 4 bases and the V segment lost 7 bases, leaving 12 bases of the junction unmatched. CDR3 coding DNA: TGTGCCAGCGGCCGGGACAGGGTAAAAAAAAATCAGCCCCAGCATTTT. As protein: CASGRDRVKKNQPQHF.

This clone was recorded once. The chain uses TRBV7-2 and TRBJ2-3; tentatively, D is TRBD1 (5 bases). Trimming cost V 5 bases and J 0 bases, with 12 bases left between them. This CDR3 is 15 amino acids long. The germline CDR1 and CDR2 sequences are SGHTA and FQGNSA. The CDR3 protein is CASSGQGTSTDTQYF. The CDR3 DNA reads as TGTGCCAGCAGCGGCCAGGGCACCAGCACAGATACGCAGTATTTT.

This clone was found once. The rearrangement links TRBV7-2 to TRBJ2-4, with 8 bases that match TRBD1. Per the germline V gene, CDR1 is SGHTA and CDR2 is FQGNSA. V lost 1 base and J lost 10; bases outside the gene matches: 9. CDR3 length equals 15 residues. This chain's CDR3 is CASSLGQGAISIQYF. CDR3 DNA: TGTGCCAGCAGCTTAGGGCAGGGGGCGATTTCGATTCAGTACTTC.

The chain couples TRBV10-3 to TRBJ2-7; 10 bases map to TRBD2. The CDR3 has 13 amino acids. CDR1 and CDR2 (germline): ENHRY, SYGVKD. J was trimmed by 6 bases and V by 3 bases; bases with no gene match: 2. In DNA, the CDR3 is TGTGCCATCAGTGACAGGACTAGCGGCGAGCAGTACTTC. Translation gives CAISDRTSGEQYF.

Only a few counts were recorded for this clone. The V call is TRBV3-1 (or the pseudogene TRBV3-2), the J call TRBJ1-6; D perhaps matches TRBD1 (6 bases). The CDR3 covers 12 residues. Trimming cost V 4 bases and J 11 bases, with 9 bases left between them. CDR1 LGHDT and CDR2 YNNKEL come from the germline V gene (reference sequence). CDR3 loop: CASSLGHPPLHF. CDR3 DNA: TGTGCCAGCAGCCTGGGACACCCACCCCTCCACTTT.

The chain couples TRBV6-4 to TRBJ2-3; 7 nucleotides line up with TRBD2. Germline V gene data show CDR1 as MRHNA and CDR2 as SNTAGT. The CDR3 totals 16 residues. With 2 bases clipped from V and 2 bases from J, the junction kept 7 bases outside the gene matches. CDR3 region: CASSDRPGGTTDTQYF. CDR3 DNA sequence: TGTGCCAGCAGTGACCGCCCGGGAGGCACCACAGATACGCAGTATTTT.